Listed below are T cell receptor beta chains from one sample, sequenced in a study of CD8+ T cells in alopecia areata. Here immunoSEQ multiplex PCR was the method, and the copy in TCRdb shows in-frame clones only, minus some. Counted here are some 240,000 clones, less than 75% occurring once; the ten biggest clones make up 1.6%. The sample in question was CD4+ T cells sorted from blood, obtained at week 4, from a patient treated with tofacitinib. These receptors were obtained from a human donor with alopecia areata. The CDR3 runs from the conserved cysteine through the conserved F or W. The D gene is left open where the match is weak. Where a row states a size, it is once, few, many or the class of an expanded clone; other rows omit it.

d_gene	j_gene	v_gene	abundance	CDR3aa	CDR3nt
-	TRBJ1-4	TRBV30	-	CAWGRAGSTNEKLFF	TGTGCCTGGGGCCGAGCGGGCTCAACTAATGAAAAACTGTTTTTT
-	TRBJ2-7	TRBV29-1	-	CSVGRKVGSSYEQYF	TGCAGCGTTGGCCGGAAGGTAGGAAGCTCCTACGAGCAGTACTTC
-	TRBJ1-2	TRBV28	-	CASSSQGGYTF	TGTGCCAGCAGTTCCCAGGGTGGCTACACCTTC
TRBD1	TRBJ1-2	TRBV30	-	CAWSPGQGRYGYTF	TGTGCCTGGAGTCCCGGACAGGGGAGATATGGCTACACCTTC
-	TRBJ2-7	TRBV7-9	-	CASSLPSRDTDSSYEQYF	TGTGCCAGCAGCTTACCCTCCCGTGACACGGACAGTTCCTACGAGCAGTACTTC
TRBD2	TRBJ2-1	TRBV10-3	-	CAIGEARGGVHNEQFF	TGTGCCATAGGGGAAGCTCGGGGGGGCGTCCACAATGAGCAGTTCTTC
-	TRBJ1-2	TRBV6-6	-	CASSYGLNYGYTF	TGTGCCAGCAGTTACGGCCTGAACTATGGCTACACCTTC
-	TRBJ2-2	TRBV9	few	CASSPNTGELFF	TGTGCCAGCAGCCCAAACACCGGGGAGCTGTTTTTT
-	TRBJ1-2	TRBV5-1	once	CASSLGQNEPYGYTF	TGCGCCAGCAGCTTAGGACAGAACGAACCTTATGGCTACACCTTC
TRBD2	TRBJ2-1	TRBV5-1	-	CASRREGSYNEQFF	TGCGCCAGCAGGCGGGAGGGCTCCTACAATGAGCAGTTCTTC
-	TRBJ1-1	TRBV28	many	CASSLEAQLNTEAFF	TGTGCCAGCAGTTTAGAAGCCCAATTGAACACTGAAGCTTTCTTT
TRBD2	TRBJ2-1	TRBV5-1	-	CASSSGLASYNEQFF	TGCGCCAGCAGCTCGGGACTAGCGTCCTACAATGAGCAGTTCTTC